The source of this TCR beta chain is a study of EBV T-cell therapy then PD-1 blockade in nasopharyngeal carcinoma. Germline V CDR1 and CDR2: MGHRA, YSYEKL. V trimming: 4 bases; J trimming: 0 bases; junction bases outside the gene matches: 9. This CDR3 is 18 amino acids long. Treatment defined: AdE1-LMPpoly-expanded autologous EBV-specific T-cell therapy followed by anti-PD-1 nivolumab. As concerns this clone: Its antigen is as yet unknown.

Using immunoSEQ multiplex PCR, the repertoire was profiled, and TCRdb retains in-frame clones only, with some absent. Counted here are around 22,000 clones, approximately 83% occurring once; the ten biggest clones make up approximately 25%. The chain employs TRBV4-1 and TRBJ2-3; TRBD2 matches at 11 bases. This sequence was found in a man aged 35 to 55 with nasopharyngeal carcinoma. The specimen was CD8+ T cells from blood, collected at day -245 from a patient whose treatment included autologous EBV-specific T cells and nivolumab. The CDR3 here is CASSLRLAGPSSTDTQYF. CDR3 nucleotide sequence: TGCGCCAGCAGCCTCCGACTAGCGGGGCCCTCTAGCACAGATACGCAGTATTTT.